What follows describes a single TCR beta chain. Only one count was recorded for this clone. The antigen it binds to is not known. Base qualities are not provided; no much larger clone lies one nucleotide away. The CDR3 starts with the cysteine, ends with the phenylalanine, and has 15 residues. Here the CDR3 DNA is all that survives: 45 bases in frame from base 1. From the germline V gene (reference sequence), CDR1 is GTSNPN and CDR2 is SVGIG. Trimming removed 5 bases from V and 8 bases from J; the gene matches leave 15 bases unexplained. In the paper's terms, the time point label means: about 28 days (+/-7) after the second vaccine dose. AZD1222 recipients given second doses at about 4 weeks or at about 12 weeks were pooled, since spike-specific TCR depth and breadth were not found to differ between the two schedules. Samples from vaccinated people were obtained from the UK trials COV001 and COV002, which included a single-blind randomized controlled phase 2/3 trial of AZD1222 (ChAdOx1 nCoV-19) in healthy adults. Trial participant PBMC samples were collected at day 0 and day 28 after the second dose for TCRbeta chain sequencing.

This sample was taken from a study of T cell responses to AZD1222 COVID-19 vaccine (dated by TCRdb to the early 2020s). A note on the overall study: A total of 230 or so trial participants underwent TCR sequencing, of whom about 210 received two doses of AZD1222 and about 26 received two doses of the MenACWY control vaccine. Trial participants were enrolled by age into subgroups of 18-55, 56-69 and 70-plus years, and roughly 160, 29 and 62 TCR-sequenced participants, respectively, were included in these subgroups. Summary of the overall study and its limitations: In the small 56-69-year group, the increase in depth fell short of significance, most likely because of low power. Only six or seven AZD1222 recipients were SARS-CoV-2 seropositive at baseline, limiting conclusions about previously exposed vaccinees. No day 14 peak-response samples were available, so repertoires were characterized only after the peak T cell response. Participants were mostly white British, with more females than males. The authors suggested clonal diversity may have been underestimated. Spike-specific TCR breadth and depth rose significantly after two AZD1222 doses compared with day 0 and with MenACWY recipients. Vaccine-associated CD4 TCRs spanned the whole spike protein, with dominant responses in regions 160-218 and 743-854. Nearly half of unique spike-specific TCRs reportedly recognized epitopes outside regions mutated in the B.1.351 and B.1.1.7 variants.

The CDR3 regions of human TCRbeta chains were analyzed by immunosequencing. As for the original processing: TCRs in the repertoires were compared against a reference library of SARS-CoV-2-specific TCRs that had been generated with the MIRA antigen-specificity platform. Breadth meant the fraction of unique TCRs that were SARS-CoV-2-associated, whereas depth meant the fraction of total T cells that were SARS-CoV-2-associated. Using the MIRA data, each spike-specific TCR was mapped to the spike region that the TCR reacts to and placed in a CD4 or CD8 class. Log10-transformed breadth and depth values were compared by one-way ANOVA with Sidak's multiple comparisons tests. TCRdb took this table from immuneACCESS and kept in-frame rearrangements with V and J called. Such tables lack part of the clones; where checked against another copy, unresolved V genes explain under half of the gap, and the rest is unexplained. V and J calls and clone size are copied from that table; D and trimming were computed from the DNA. The sample table records roughly 140,000 clones; approximately 91% of these occur just once. The ten largest clonotypes hold 1.9% of the sample.

The sequence links TRBV30 to TRBJ1-2, and TRBD1 aligns with 9 junction nucleotides. This clonotype was obtained from an adult who received the AZD1222 COVID-19 vaccine. The sample was peripheral blood, taken 28 days after the second AZD1222 dose. The CDR3 sequence is CAWLNTGTGFWGYTF. The DNA reads TGTGCCTGGCTTAATACCGGGACAGGGTTTTGGGGCTACACCTTC.